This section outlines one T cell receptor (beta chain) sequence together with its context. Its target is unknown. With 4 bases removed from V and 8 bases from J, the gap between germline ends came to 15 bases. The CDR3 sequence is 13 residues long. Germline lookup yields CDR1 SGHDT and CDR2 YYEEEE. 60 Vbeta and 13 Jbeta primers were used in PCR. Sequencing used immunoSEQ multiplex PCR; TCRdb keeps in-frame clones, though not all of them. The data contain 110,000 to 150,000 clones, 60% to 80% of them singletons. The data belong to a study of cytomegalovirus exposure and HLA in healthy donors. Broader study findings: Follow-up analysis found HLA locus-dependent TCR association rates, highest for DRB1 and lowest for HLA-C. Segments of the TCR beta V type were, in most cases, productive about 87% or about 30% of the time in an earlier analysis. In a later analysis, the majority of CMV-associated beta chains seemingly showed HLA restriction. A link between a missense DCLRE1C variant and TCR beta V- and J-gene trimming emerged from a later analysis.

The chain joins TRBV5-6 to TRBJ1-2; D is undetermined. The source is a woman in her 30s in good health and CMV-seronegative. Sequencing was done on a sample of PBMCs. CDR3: CASSPSGVQGYTF. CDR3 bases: TGTGCCAGCAGCCCCAGCGGGGTGCAGGGCTACACCTTC.